The sequence of this T cell receptor beta chain was determined in a study of T cell repertoires in aging, cancer and after chemotherapy. Findings and limits, study-wide: In each cancer cohort, median generation probability increased across chemotherapy, suggesting thymic output rebounded. These repertoire data do not allow conclusions about immunological memory after chemotherapy.

TCR beta rearrangements were amplified from peripheral blood genomic DNA. TRB rearrangements spanning V, D and J were amplified using mixed TRB-A/B primers. MiXCR, run by TCRdb on the multiplex PCR reads, gives a single entry per CDR3 protein. The sample lists 9,000 or so distinct CDR3 sequences, about a quarter occurring once. The CDR3 length is 14 residues. Germline V gene sequence: CDR1 ENHRY, CDR2 SYGVKD. J lost 5 bases, V lost 6 bases, and 6 bases had no gene match. This clonotype occurred once. Its target is unknown. The sequenced sample consisted of blood. The chain employs TRBV10-3 and TRBJ1-1, with 10 nucleotides matching TRBD1. This TCR derives from a human donor with a blood cancer. The donor label of this sample is uncertain. The CDR3: CAIRRTGGETEAFF. Written as DNA, the CDR3 is TGTGCCATCAGGAGGACAGGGGGTGAAACTGAAGCTTTCTTT.